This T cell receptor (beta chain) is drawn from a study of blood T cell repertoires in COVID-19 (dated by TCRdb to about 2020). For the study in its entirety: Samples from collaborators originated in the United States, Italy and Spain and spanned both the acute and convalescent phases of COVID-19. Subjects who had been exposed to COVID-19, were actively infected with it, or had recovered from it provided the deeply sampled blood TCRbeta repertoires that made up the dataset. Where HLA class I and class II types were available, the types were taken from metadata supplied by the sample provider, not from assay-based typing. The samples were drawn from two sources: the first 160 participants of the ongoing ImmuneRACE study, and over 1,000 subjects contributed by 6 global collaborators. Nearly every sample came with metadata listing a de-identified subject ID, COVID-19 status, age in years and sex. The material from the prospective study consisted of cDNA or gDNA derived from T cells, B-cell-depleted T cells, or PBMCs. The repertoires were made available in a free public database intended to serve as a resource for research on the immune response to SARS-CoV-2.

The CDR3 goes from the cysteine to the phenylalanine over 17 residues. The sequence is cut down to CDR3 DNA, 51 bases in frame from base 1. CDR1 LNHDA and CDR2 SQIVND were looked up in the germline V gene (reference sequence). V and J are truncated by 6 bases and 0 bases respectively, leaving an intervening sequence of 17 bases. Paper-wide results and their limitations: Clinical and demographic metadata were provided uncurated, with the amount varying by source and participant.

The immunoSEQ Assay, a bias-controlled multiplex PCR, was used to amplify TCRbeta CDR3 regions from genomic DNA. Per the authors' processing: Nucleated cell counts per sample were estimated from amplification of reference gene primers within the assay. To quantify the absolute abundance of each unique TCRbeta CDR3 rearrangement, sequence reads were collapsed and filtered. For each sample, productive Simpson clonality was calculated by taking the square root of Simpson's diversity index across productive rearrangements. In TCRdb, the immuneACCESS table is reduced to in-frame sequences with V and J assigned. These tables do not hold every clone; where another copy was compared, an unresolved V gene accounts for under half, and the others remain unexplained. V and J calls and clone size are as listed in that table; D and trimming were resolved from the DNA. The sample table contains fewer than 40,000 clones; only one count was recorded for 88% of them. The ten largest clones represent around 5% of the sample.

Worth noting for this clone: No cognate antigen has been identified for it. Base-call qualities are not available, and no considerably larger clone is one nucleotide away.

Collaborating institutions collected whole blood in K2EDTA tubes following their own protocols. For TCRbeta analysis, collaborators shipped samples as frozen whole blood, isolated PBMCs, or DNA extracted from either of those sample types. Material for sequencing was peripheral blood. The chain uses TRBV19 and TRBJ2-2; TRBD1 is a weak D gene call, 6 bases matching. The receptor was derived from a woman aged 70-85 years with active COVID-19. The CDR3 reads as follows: CASRPDRWETNTGELFF. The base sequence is TGTGCCAGTAGACCTGACAGGTGGGAGACGAACACCGGGGAGCTGTTTTTT.